The present entry profiles one T cell receptor beta chain with its context. The antigen remains undetermined. Trimming stripped 0 bases from V and 0 bases from J, with 8 bases between. There are 15 residues in the CDR3. Looked up from germline, CDR1 is MNHEY and CDR2 is SVGAGI. The sample comes from a study of T-cell memory formation after mild COVID-19. Study outcomes and limitations: Later expanders leaned CD4+, whereas clones that contracted between day 15 and 85 were balanced CD4/CD8. Proof of SARS-CoV-2 specificity was absent for the second-wave clones that crested on day 37. In pre-infection memory, a portion of responding clones appeared, which suggested that cross-reactive memory joined.

5'RACE primed from the constant segment yielded TCR alpha and TCR beta cDNA libraries bearing sample barcodes and UMIs. TCRdb processed the 5' RACE reads anew with MiXCR; each CDR3 protein has one entry. Here the sample spans 350,000 or so distinct CDR3 sequences, around 21% being singletons. The sequence was collected from an adult woman who had mild COVID-19 (a few samples of this study predate the infection). Cell type and time point are not known. This chain joins TRBV6-5 and TRBJ1-1; D might be TRBD1 (5 bases). Material for sequencing was PBMCs or a T cell subset sorted from them (not recorded which). CDR3 in amino acids: CASSYSRGLNTEAFF. The DNA of the CDR3 is TGTGCCAGCAGTTACTCTCGGGGCCTGAACACTGAAGCTTTCTTT.